These 30 T cell receptor beta chains share one sample of origin, sequenced in a study of control samples from healthy donors and cancer patients. Some clones are missing from TCRdb's copy, which holds only in-frame ones; the method was immunoSEQ multiplex PCR. Among about 160,000 clones listed, about 94% were seen once. Sequences were obtained from PBMCs. Every receptor here comes from a man in his sixties with colorectal cancer.

The chain uses TRBV2 and TRBJ2-2; a possible D gene is TRBD2 (5 bases). Trimming took 4 bases from V and 5 from J, leaving 8 bases between them. The CDR3 spans 13 residues. From germline, CDR1 is SNHLY and CDR2 FYNNEI. CDR3 DNA: TGTGCCAGCAGTGTACGGGAAACCGGGGAGCTGTTTTTT. It yields the protein CASSVRETGELFF.

The V gene is TRBV5-8, the J gene TRBJ1-5; 9 bases align to TRBD1. From germline, CDR1 is SGHTS and CDR2 YDEGEE. CDR3 length: 15 residues. Germline trimming cut 2 bases from V and 2 bases from J; bases unmatched to any gene: 2. CDR3 nucleotide sequence: TGTGCCAGCAGCTTACGGACAGGGGGCAATCAGCCCCAGCATTTT. The encoded protein is CASSLRTGGNQPQHF.

The chain combines TRBV27 with TRBJ2-1; 8 bases fit TRBD2. CDR1 and CDR2 from the germline V gene are MNHEY and SMNVEV (reference sequence). The V segment lost 4 bases and the J segment 4 bases; nucleotides outside the gene matches: 9. The CDR3 is 16 residues long. The CDR3 nucleotides are TGTGCCAGCAGTTCGCCCGCCGCGGGGGGTTACAATGAGCAGTTCTTC. As protein: CASSSPAAGGYNEQFF.

This clone was seen only a few times. A junction end diverges from the germline sequence, so it may reflect a read error. The J gene is TRBJ1-2, the V gene TRBV4-3; D call uncertain. Looked up from germline, CDR1 is LGHNA and CDR2 is YSLEER. The CDR3 covers 13 residues. The CDR3 region has the DNA TGCGCCAGCAGCCAAGGTCGGATCGGGGAGGCGGTTTTC. It yields the protein CASSQGRIGEAVF.

The genes are TRBV5-1 and TRBJ2-7; D could derive from TRBD1 or TRBD2 (5 bases each). The V gene lost 4 bases and the J gene lost 5 bases, with 16 bases spanning the gap. The CDR3 totals 14 residues. Looked up from germline, CDR1 is SGHRS and CDR2 is YFSETQ. Written as DNA, the CDR3 is TGCGCCAGCAGCCCGATCGCCGGGGACCACGAGCAGTACTTC. Its translation: CASSPIAGDHEQYF.

The chain uses TRBV11-2 and TRBJ1-2, with 10 bases identical to TRBD1. The CDR3 sequence is 16 residues long. V gave up 0 bases and J gave up 5 bases; unmatched junction bases: 6. Germline CDR1 SGHAT, CDR2 FQNNGV. CDR3: CASSLDPGQGRYGYTF. CDR3 DNA: TGTGCCAGCAGCTTAGATCCGGGACAGGGGCGGTATGGCTACACCTTC.

This chain connects TRBV5-1 to TRBJ1-6; D is perhaps TRBD1 (5 bases). Germline V gene lookup returns CDR1 SGHRS and CDR2 YFSETQ. The ends were cut back, 0 bases at V and 7 bases at J, with 11 bases in the middle. The CDR3 contains 15 residues. The CDR3 loop is CASSLASTANSPLHF. The CDR3 nucleotides are TGCGCCAGCAGCTTGGCCTCGACAGCGAATTCACCCCTCCACTTT. The variable domain in full, with the rest retrieved from reference TRBV5-1 and TRBJ1-6, is KAGVTQTPRYLIKTRGQQVTLSCSPISGHRSVSWYQQTPGQGLQFLFEYFSETQRNKGNFPGRFSGRQFSNSRSEMNVSTLELGDSALYLCASSLASTANSPLHFGNGTRLTVT.

The DNA for the CDR3 is TGTGCCAGCAGTTTGGAGACCGGGGAGCTGTTTTTT. As protein: CASSLETGELFF. The V call is TRBV12-3 or TRBV12-4, the J call TRBJ2-2; no definite D call. The ends were cut back, 3 bases at V and 5 bases at J, with 4 bases in the middle. This CDR3 spans 12 amino acids.

The rearrangement uses TRBV5-4 and TRBJ2-5; 7 bases map to TRBD1. CDR1 is SGHNT and CDR2 is YYREEE in the germline V gene (reference sequence). This CDR3 has 15 residues. V shed 0 bases and J 4 bases; nucleotides not matched to a gene: 6. The DNA for the CDR3 is TGTGCCAGCAGCTTGGCTCGGACAGGTGGAGAGACCCAGTACTTC. Encoded protein: CASSLARTGGETQYF.

J is TRBJ1-4 and V is TRBV4-1; no firm D call. There are 16 residues in the CDR3. From germline, CDR1 is MGHRA and CDR2 YSYEKL. V shed 0 bases and J shed 0 bases, with 8 bases lying between them. DNA of the CDR3: TGCGCCAGCAGCCAAGAACCCGGGGCAACTAATGAAAAACTGTTTTTT. This codes for CASSQEPGATNEKLFF.

V usage is TRBV6-5 and J usage is TRBJ2-5, with D possibly TRBD1 on 6 matching bases. Germline CDR1 reads MNHEY; CDR2 reads SVGAGI. This CDR3 contains 15 residues. V dropped 7 bases and J dropped 0 bases, with 15 bases sitting between them. CDR3 bases: TGTGCCAGCACCAGGGACACACCTTACCAAGAGACCCAGTACTTC. As protein: CASTRDTPYQETQYF.

J is TRBJ1-2 and V is TRBV7-2; D uncertain. The CDR3 extends over 12 amino acids. Germline CDR1 SGHTA, CDR2 FQGNSA. V was shortened by 5 bases and J by 4 bases, with 8 bases between the two germline ends. CDR3 sequence reads: CASSDRPYGYTF. CDR3 DNA: TGTGCCAGCAGCGACCGACCCTATGGCTACACCTTC.

V and J are TRBV27 and TRBJ1-2; D is perhaps TRBD1 (5 bases). The CDR3 is 13 amino acids. V lost 3 bases, J lost 7 bases, and 12 bases lay in between. Germline loops: CDR1 MNHEY, CDR2 SMNVEV (reference sequence). The CDR3, as DNA: TGTGCCAGCAGTTTCAATAGACAGACTGGCTACACCTTC. It yields the protein CASSFNRQTGYTF.

The CDR3 DNA reads TGTGCCAGTAGTATCTCCGAGGGGGCGGGCGAGCAGTACTTC. Translated, it gives CASSISEGAGEQYF. This rearrangement joins TRBV19 to TRBJ2-7, with 7 bases lining up with TRBD1. The CDR3 spans 14 residues. Germline lookup yields CDR1 LNHDA and CDR2 SQIVND (reference sequence). The ends lost 3 bases at V and 6 bases at J; junction bases unmatched: 8.

V is TRBV24-1 and J is TRBJ2-1, with D unclear. This CDR3 is built from 13 residues. The V and J ends lost 3 bases and 9 bases respectively, with 11 bases between them. Germline CDR1 is KGHDR and CDR2 is SFDVKD. Written as DNA, the CDR3 is TGTGCCACCAGTGATCCCGTGTTCGGTGAGCAGTTCTTC. Amino acids: CATSDPVFGEQFF.

The sample holds one count of this clone. One junction end does not reproduce the germline sequence, and a read error may be involved. This rearrangement joins TRBV24-1 to TRBJ2-2; D not certain. The CDR3 extends over 13 amino acids. The V gene's germline CDR1 is KGHDR and CDR2 SFDVKD. This CDR3 reads CATRLSNTRELFF. CDR3 DNA: TGTGCCACCAGGCTATCTAACACCAGGGAGCTGTTTTTT.

The chain joins TRBV5-1 to TRBJ2-2; D uncertain. The CDR3 spans 15 residues. The germline V and J ends were trimmed by 1 base and 0 bases, with 7 bases remaining between them. In germline, CDR1 is SGHRS, CDR2 YFSETQ. In DNA, the CDR3 is TGCGCCAGCAGCTTGCCCGTGGCGAACACCGGGGAGCTGTTTTTT. Translation gives CASSLPVANTGELFF.

V usage is TRBV20-1 and J usage is TRBJ2-3; TRBD1 aligns across 10 bases. The germline V gene encodes CDR1 DFQATT and CDR2 SNEGSKA (reference sequence). The V gene end was trimmed by 3 bases and the J gene end by 4 bases; junction bases not matched to a gene: 7. This CDR3 spans 15 amino acids. CDR3 amino acids: CSASPGQGGADTQYF. CDR3 bases: TGCAGTGCTAGTCCCGGACAGGGGGGCGCAGATACGCAGTATTTT.

The V and J genes are TRBV28 and TRBJ1-1, with a tentative D call TRBD1 (6 bases). The CDR3 contains 13 residues. The ends were cut back, 7 bases at V and 6 bases at J, with 15 bases in the middle. Germline-derived CDR1 and CDR2 are MDHEN and SYDVKM. In DNA, the CDR3 is TGTGCCAGCAAAACAGGGCCGAGGCCTGAAGCTTTCTTT. It codes for CASKTGPRPEAFF.

A single count supports this clone. J is TRBJ1-2 and V is TRBV19, with D unresolved. The CDR3 consists of 13 residues. From germline, CDR1 is LNHDA and CDR2 SQIVND (reference sequence). Trimming cost V 4 bases and J 2 bases, with 8 bases left between them. The CDR3 spells CASSKDKNYGYTF. The CDR3 bases are TGTGCCAGTAGTAAAGACAAAAACTATGGCTACACCTTC.

J is TRBJ2-7 and V is TRBV18; maybe TRBD2 (5 bases). Germline V gene data show CDR1 as KGHSH and CDR2 as LQKENI. This CDR3 is built from 15 residues. The V gene lost 6 bases and the J gene lost 0 bases, with 15 bases spanning the gap. The CDR3 loop reads CASSRSSGNSYEQYF. DNA for the CDR3: TGTGCCAGCTCCCGGAGTTCGGGAAACTCCTACGAGCAGTACTTC.

The genes are TRBV12-3 or TRBV12-4 and TRBJ2-3; D is undetermined. V was trimmed by 6 bases and J by 6 bases, leaving 13 bases between them. The CDR3 consists of 13 residues. The CDR3 sequence is CASSPLATDTQYF. The CDR3 region has the DNA TGTGCCAGCAGCCCACTCGCCACGGATACGCAGTATTTT.

V usage is TRBV6-2 or TRBV6-3 and J usage is TRBJ2-4; 7 nucleotides agree with TRBD1. This CDR3 is 14 amino acids long. The V gene end was trimmed by 5 bases and the J gene end by 1 base; junction bases not matched to a gene: 2. Germline V gene data show CDR1 as MNHEY and CDR2 as SVGEGT. CDR3 sequence: CASSLTGAKNIQYF. The CDR3 nucleotides are TGTGCCAGCAGTCTGACAGGGGCCAAAAACATTCAGTACTTC.

V and J are TRBV25-1 and TRBJ1-2; 9 nucleotides match TRBD1. After removal of 8 bases from V and 5 bases from J, the junction contained 15 bases not matched to a gene. The CDR3 has 16 amino acids. Germline V gives CDR1 MGHDK, CDR2 SYGVNS. The CDR3 here is CASASPGRTGDYGYTF. The CDR3, as DNA: TGTGCCAGCGCTTCACCAGGGCGGACAGGGGATTATGGCTACACCTTC.

This rearrangement joins TRBV7-2 to TRBJ1-5; 7 positions agree with TRBD1. Looked up from germline, CDR1 is SGHTA and CDR2 is FQGNSA. Unmatched junction bases numbered 4, after V lost 5 bases and J lost 6 bases. CDR3 length equals 13 residues. The CDR3 nucleotides read TGTGCCAGCAGCCCACAGGGGAGTCAGCCCCAGCATTTT. Translating gives CASSPQGSQPQHF.

This chain joins TRBV27 and TRBJ1-1; D ambiguous. V gave up 5 bases and J gave up 1 base, with 11 bases separating them. The germline V gene encodes CDR1 MNHEY and CDR2 SMNVEV (reference sequence). The CDR3 contains 14 residues. This CDR3 is CASSVLAANTEAFF. In DNA, the CDR3 is TGTGCCAGCAGTGTCCTCGCAGCGAACACTGAAGCTTTCTTT.

The chain recombines TRBV6-6 with TRBJ1-1; 9 bases line up with TRBD1. Germline CDR1 is MNHNY and CDR2 is SVGAGI (reference sequence). The CDR3 consists of 16 residues. J was trimmed by 0 bases and V by 6 bases; bases with no gene match: 8. The CDR3 region is CASSYGTGTMNTEAFF. In DNA, the CDR3 is TGTGCCAGCAGCTATGGGACAGGGACAATGAACACTGAAGCTTTCTTT.

This sequence joins TRBV6-6 and TRBJ2-5; TRBD1 aligns across 10 bases. With V trimmed by 6 bases and J by 5 bases, 6 bases remained unmatched. The CDR3 sequence is 14 residues long. Germline V gives CDR1 MNHNY, CDR2 SVGAGI (reference sequence). CDR3 coding DNA: TGTGCCAGCAGATGGACAGGGGGGATGGAGACCCAGTACTTC. Its translation: CASRWTGGMETQYF.

The CDR3 is CASSDSGTLDYEQYF. The CDR3 DNA follows: TGTGCCAGCAGCGATTCCGGGACTCTTGACTACGAGCAGTACTTC. The V call is TRBV27, the J call TRBJ2-7; D possibly corresponds to TRBD2 (6 bases). This CDR3 contains 15 residues. Germline loops: CDR1 MNHEY, CDR2 SMNVEV (reference sequence). With 6 bases removed from V and 3 bases from J, the gap between germline ends came to 18 bases.

The rearrangement uses TRBV19 and TRBJ1-1; no reliable D call. Trimming removed 4 bases from V and 0 bases from J, with 6 bases in between. From germline, CDR1 is LNHDA and CDR2 SQIVND (reference sequence). This CDR3 has 13 amino acids. CDR3 loop: CASSKQLNTEAFF. The DNA of the CDR3 is TGTGCCAGTAGTAAGCAGCTGAACACTGAAGCTTTCTTT.